Below, 12 T cell receptor beta chains from the same sample are listed, as sequenced in a study of blood T cell repertoires in COVID-19. Only in-frame clones appear in the TCRdb table, and some are missing; sequencing was by immunoSEQ multiplex PCR. Among a few hundred thousand clones, 90% were seen once, and the ten largest hold approximately 4.5%. The sample comprised PBMCs or T cells enriched from blood (not recorded which). These receptors came from a woman aged 18-29 years with acute COVID-19.

The CDR3 reads CASKGLAGDFQATDTQYF. CDR3 DNA: TGTGCCAGTAAGGGACTAGCGGGAGATTTTCAAGCCACAGATACGCAGTATTTT. The chain employs TRBV19 and TRBJ2-3; 14 positions agree with TRBD2. Looked up from germline, CDR1 is LNHDA and CDR2 is SQIVND (reference sequence). Trimming removed 7 bases from V and 2 bases from J; junction bases left unmatched: 11. The CDR3 covers 18 residues. The whole variable domain, filled in from reference TRBV19 and TRBJ2-3, reads DGGITQSPKYLFRKEGQNVTLSCEQNLNHDAMYWYRQDPGQGLRLIYYSQIVNDFQKGDIAEGYSVSREKKESFPLTVTSAQKNPTAFYLCASKGLAGDFQATDTQYFGPGTRLTVL.

This clone came up once. J is TRBJ2-7 and V is TRBV19; D is unclear. CDR3 length: 14 amino acids. The germline V gene has CDR1 LNHDA and CDR2 SQIVND (reference sequence). Trimming removed 1 base at V and 4 bases at J, with 11 bases between. The CDR3 DNA is TGTGCCAGTAGTATAGGCCCCGGAGCTTACGAGCAGTACTTC. Translating it yields CASSIGPGAYEQYF.

This chain links TRBV15 with TRBJ2-3; the match to TRBD2 covers 13 bases. This CDR3 has 17 residues. Looked up from germline, CDR1 is LNHNV and CDR2 is YYDKDF (reference sequence). The V and J ends lost 0 bases and 7 bases, in that order; junction bases with no gene match: 7. CDR3 DNA: TGTGCCACCAGCAGAGAATCCGGACTAGCGGGAGAAAATACGCAGTATTTT. Translation gives CATSRESGLAGENTQYF.

This clone was observed a single time. DNA of the CDR3: TGTGCCAGCAGTAAAACCCAGGGCAGATATGGCTACACCTTC. This gives the protein CASSKTQGRYGYTF. The chain combines TRBV25-1 with TRBJ1-2; D is perhaps TRBD1 (5 bases). The germline gives CDR1 MGHDK, CDR2 SYGVNS. The CDR3 is 14 residues long. Trimming left V 5 bases short and J 5 bases short, with 15 bases between.

The V call is TRBV4-2, the J call TRBJ2-3, with 10 bases identical to TRBD2. Germline V gene data show CDR1 as LGHNA and CDR2 as YNFKEQ. CDR3 size: 18 residues. V trimming: 3 bases; J trimming: 2 bases; junction bases outside the gene matches: 11. The CDR3 sequence is CASSHRSVAGGNTDTQYF. Written as DNA, the CDR3 is TGTGCCAGCAGCCACCGGAGCGTAGCGGGAGGAAACACAGATACGCAGTATTTT.

V is TRBV2 and J is TRBJ2-7, with TRBD2 as a possible D gene (5 bases). The CDR3 is 14 residues long. Trimming left V 5 bases short and J 4 bases short, with 15 bases between. Germline V CDR1 and CDR2: SNHLY, FYNNEI. The CDR3 reads CASSPSYTSYEQYF. CDR3 bases: TGTGCCAGCAGTCCAAGTTACACTAGTTACGAGCAGTACTTC.

V usage is TRBV4-2 and J usage is TRBJ1-1; 10 bases fit TRBD1. The CDR3 has 17 amino acids. V gave up 1 base and J gave up 10 bases; unmatched junction bases: 15. The germline V gene has CDR1 LGHNA and CDR2 YNFKEQ. The CDR3 region is CASSQVTPGQGNRGAFF. CDR3 sequence (DNA): TGTGCCAGCAGCCAAGTCACTCCGGGACAGGGGAACCGGGGAGCTTTCTTT.

The rearrangement joins TRBV5-1 to TRBJ2-7; 16 nucleotides match TRBD2. This CDR3 is built from 16 residues. Germline CDR1 SGHRS, CDR2 YFSETQ. Trimming at V came to 0 bases and at J to 8 bases, leaving 5 bases not matched to a gene. This CDR3 reads CASSLEGTSGRAKQYF. Written as DNA, the CDR3 is TGCGCCAGCAGCTTGGAAGGGACTAGCGGGAGGGCCAAGCAGTACTTC.

The chain couples TRBV11-1 to TRBJ2-7; 9 bases line up with TRBD1. The germline CDR1 and CDR2 sequences are SGHAT and FQDESV (reference sequence). The CDR3 has 15 residues. V lost 5 bases and J lost 3; bases outside the gene matches: 8. The DNA for the CDR3 is TGTGCCAGCAGCCTTTGGGGACAGGGAGACTACGAGCAGTACTTC. Amino acids: CASSLWGQGDYEQYF.

This clone was picked up one time. The V and J genes are TRBV6-1 and TRBJ1-2; D not certain. This CDR3 has 14 amino acids. Germline assignment: CDR1 MNHNS and CDR2 SASEGT. Trimming removed 0 bases at V and 4 bases at J, with 9 bases between. The CDR3 nucleotides read TGTGCCAGCAGTGAAGCCGGACGGGGCTATGGCTACACCTTC. Translated: CASSEAGRGYGYTF.

This clone has more than one count but fewer than ten. The chain links TRBV7-9 to TRBJ1-5; 10 bases are shared with TRBD1. The CDR3 has 15 residues. Losses at the gene ends were 5 bases for V and 2 bases for J; bases not matched to a gene: 3. The germline V gene encodes CDR1 SEHNR and CDR2 FQNEAQ (reference sequence). CDR3 nucleotides: TGTGCCAGCAGCCCCGGGACAGGGGGCAATCAGCCCCAGCATTTT. As protein: CASSPGTGGNQPQHF.

V usage is TRBV3-1 (or the pseudogene TRBV3-2) and J usage is TRBJ2-7; 8 nucleotides match TRBD2. The V and J ends lost 1 base and 7 bases, in that order; junction bases with no gene match: 9. Germline loops: CDR1 LGHDT, CDR2 YNNKEL (reference sequence). This CDR3 region has 15 residues. The CDR3 DNA reads TGTGCCAGCAGCCAAGCGGGAGGGGTCTTCGGTGAGCAGTACTTC. Protein: CASSQAGGVFGEQYF.